The next 19 T cell receptor beta chains were all read from a single sample in a study of blood T cell repertoires in COVID-19. Sequenced by immunoSEQ multiplex PCR; TCRdb stores in-frame clones only, minus some. The sample lists 250,000 or so clones; roughly 90% were seen once. Sequences were obtained from peripheral blood. The source is a woman aged 60-75 years with acute or convalescent COVID-19.

This sequence joins TRBV7-8 and TRBJ1-1, with D possibly matching TRBD1 (6 bases). The CDR3 runs to 14 residues. Trimming cost V 3 bases and J 0 bases, with 8 bases left between them. The germline V gene encodes CDR1 SGHVS and CDR2 FQNEAQ. CDR3 DNA: TGTGCCAGCAGCTTTGGACAGATGAACACTGAAGCTTTCTTT. This encodes CASSFGQMNTEAFF.

CDR3 in DNA: TGTGCCAGCAGCCAAAGTTTTGTCAGGGAATACACCTTC. Its translation is CASSQSFVREYTF. This sequence joins TRBV14 and TRBJ1-2, with a possible D match to TRBD1 (5 bases). Looked up from germline, CDR1 is SGHDN and CDR2 is FVKESK. This CDR3 has 13 amino acids. V shed 2 bases and J shed 11 bases, with 15 bases lying between them. Full variable domain (missing parts from reference TRBV14 and TRBJ1-2): EAGVTQFPSHSVIEKGQTVTLRCDPISGHDNLYWYRRVMGKEIKFLLHFVKESKQDESGMPNNRFLAERTGGTYSTLKVQPAELEDSGVYFCASSQSFVREYTFGSGTRLTVV.

This clone was counted only a few times. The chain combines TRBV18 with TRBJ1-2, with D possibly TRBD1 on 6 matching bases. CDR3 length equals 13 residues. Per germline, CDR1 KGHSH and CDR2 LQKENI. V was pared by 4 bases and J by 3 bases, with 9 bases between. The CDR3 nucleotides read TGTGCCAGCTCACGGGACAACGACTATGGCTACACCTTC. It translates to CASSRDNDYGYTF.

V is TRBV6-5 and J is TRBJ2-1, with 13 bases matching TRBD2. CDR3 length equals 16 residues. CDR1 is MNHEY, CDR2 SVGAGI, per germline. V was pared by 0 bases and J by 5 bases, with 1 base of the junction left unmatched. The CDR3 DNA is TGTGCCAGCAGTTACTCACTAGCGGGGGGGAACAATGAGCAGTTCTTC. This gives the protein CASSYSLAGGNNEQFF.

V usage is TRBV30 and J usage is TRBJ2-7; 7 nucleotides align to TRBD2. The CDR3 spans 13 residues. Germline-derived CDR1 and CDR2 are GTSNPN and SVGIG (reference sequence). V trimming: 0 bases; J trimming: 2 bases; junction bases outside the gene matches: 1. The CDR3 nucleotides read TGTGCCTGGAGTGTACTAGCGCCCTACGAGCAGTACTTC. Protein sequence: CAWSVLAPYEQYF.

V is TRBV18 and J is TRBJ2-7, with 10 bases that match TRBD2. CDR1 and CDR2 (germline): KGHSH, LQKENI. The CDR3 has 13 residues. V trimming: 7 bases; J trimming: 5 bases; junction bases outside the gene matches: 5. The CDR3 reads CASLSSGGNEQYF. In nucleotides, the CDR3 is TGTGCCAGCTTGTCTAGCGGGGGTAACGAGCAGTACTTC.

The V call is TRBV3-1 (or the pseudogene TRBV3-2), the J call TRBJ1-2; D unclear. Trimming left V 6 bases short and J 8 bases short, with 16 bases between. There are 13 residues in the CDR3. Germline V gives CDR1 LGHDT, CDR2 YNNKEL (reference sequence). This CDR3 is CASRTATTGGYTF. The CDR3 DNA sequence: TGTGCCAGCAGAACCGCCACGACGGGGGGCTACACCTTC.

This clone was seen only a few times. V gene TRBV9 combines with J gene TRBJ2-1; D perhaps matches TRBD1 (6 bases). This CDR3 contains 16 residues. Germline assignment: CDR1 SGDLS and CDR2 YYNGEE. V lost 0 bases to trimming and J lost 9 bases, with 19 bases between them. The CDR3 here is CASSVETSRGVGEQFF. DNA of the CDR3: TGTGCCAGCAGCGTAGAGACCAGCAGGGGTGTGGGTGAGCAGTTCTTC.

V gene TRBV7-8 combines with J gene TRBJ1-1; no definite D call. V lost 10 bases and J lost 5, with 11 bases in between. The CDR3 is 11 amino acids. The germline CDR1 and CDR2 sequences are SGHVS and FQNEAQ. The CDR3 region is CATSPSTEAFF. CDR3 nucleotides: TGTGCCACCAGTCCCTCTACTGAAGCTTTCTTT.

This sequence joins TRBV3-1 (or the pseudogene TRBV3-2) and TRBJ1-2; 8 positions agree with TRBD1. This CDR3 contains 14 residues. Trimming at V came to 1 base and at J to 10 bases, leaving 8 bases not matched to a gene. Germline V gene lookup returns CDR1 LGHDT and CDR2 YNNKEL (reference sequence). The DNA of the CDR3 is TGTGCCAGCAGCCAAGTCTTCGGGACAGGTTCCTACACCTTC. Translating gives CASSQVFGTGSYTF.

The V call is TRBV5-1, the J call TRBJ2-1; TRBD1 agrees at 9 bases. Germline lookup yields CDR1 SGHRS and CDR2 YFSETQ. CDR3 length: 15 residues. J was trimmed by 2 bases and V by 5 bases; bases with no gene match: 5. The CDR3 nucleotides read TGCGCCAGCAGAATTAGACAGGGGGCCTACAATGAGCAGTTCTTC. Amino acid sequence: CASRIRQGAYNEQFF. Variable domain in full (rest from reference TRBV5-1 and TRBJ2-1): KAGVTQTPRYLIKTRGQQVTLSCSPISGHRSVSWYQQTPGQGLQFLFEYFSETQRNKGNFPGRFSGRQFSNSRSEMNVSTLELGDSALYLCASRIRQGAYNEQFFGPGTRLTVL.

In this sample, this clone turned up a few times. V and J are TRBV4-1 and TRBJ1-1, with D uncertain. This CDR3 is 15 amino acids long. V was cut by 2 bases and J by 2 bases, with 12 bases left in between. Germline assignment: CDR1 MGHRA and CDR2 YSYEKL. CDR3 amino acids: CASSQTRSGNTEAFF. DNA of the CDR3: TGCGCCAGCAGCCAAACGAGATCGGGAAACACTGAAGCTTTCTTT.

The rearrangement joins TRBV2 to TRBJ1-2; 10 bases agree with TRBD1. From germline, CDR1 is SNHLY and CDR2 FYNNEI. V lost 6 bases to trimming and J lost 5 bases; unmatched junction nucleotides: 12. This CDR3 contains 16 residues. CDR3 DNA: TGTGCCAGCAGACTAATATCCGGGACAGGGGATTATGGCTACACCTTC. Residues: CASRLISGTGDYGYTF. Based on the CDR3 plus reference TRBV2 and TRBJ1-2, the full variable domain is EPEVTQTPSHQVTQMGQEVILRCVPISNHLYFYWYRQILGQKVEFLVSFYNNEISEKSEIFDDQFSVERPDGSNFTLKIRSTKLEDSAMYFCASRLISGTGDYGYTFGSGTRLTVV.

This chain joins TRBV19 and TRBJ1-5; D might be TRBD1 (6 bases). CDR1 and CDR2 (germline): LNHDA, SQIVND (reference sequence). V was trimmed by 6 bases and J by 6 bases, leaving 18 bases between them. The CDR3 spans 15 residues. As DNA, the CDR3 is TGTGCCAGTAGGACTCAGGGGAGCGCAAGTCAGCCCCAGCATTTT. Translated: CASRTQGSASQPQHF.

The V and J genes are TRBV6-2 or TRBV6-3 and TRBJ1-5; D call uncertain. Trimming stripped 3 bases from V and 1 base from J, with 7 bases between. The CDR3 runs to 14 residues. The germline gives CDR1 MNHEY, CDR2 SVGEGT. CDR3 in DNA: TGTGCCAGCAGTTATACATGGAGCAATCAGCCCCAGCATTTT. Translation gives CASSYTWSNQPQHF.

The chain carries TRBV2 and TRBJ1-6; no reliable D call. Germline-derived CDR1 and CDR2 are SNHLY and FYNNEI. Trimming removed 4 bases at V and 4 bases at J, with 11 bases between. This CDR3 region has 15 residues. CDR3 residues: CASSVEDPYNSPLHF. CDR3 nucleotide sequence: TGTGCCAGCAGTGTGGAGGACCCTTATAATTCACCCCTCCACTTT.

The chain uses TRBV19 and TRBJ2-6, with 13 bases lining up with TRBD2. The CDR3 runs to 17 residues. In germline, CDR1 is LNHDA, CDR2 SQIVND (reference sequence). V shed 9 bases and J 1 base; nucleotides not matched to a gene: 6. CDR3 sequence reads: CASTLLAGGSGANVLTF. CDR3 coding DNA: TGTGCCAGCACCTTACTAGCGGGAGGGTCTGGGGCCAACGTCCTGACTTTC.

This chain uses TRBV10-3 with TRBJ2-3; maybe TRBD2 (6 bases). Germline values: CDR1 ENHRY, CDR2 SYGVKD. The length of the CDR3 is 14 residues. The germline V and J ends were trimmed by 2 bases and 4 bases, with 10 bases remaining between them. CDR3 region: CAISEASDADTQYF. The CDR3 coding sequence is TGTGCCATCAGTGAGGCTAGCGACGCAGATACGCAGTATTTT.

This chain connects TRBV5-6 to TRBJ2-7; D not certain. The V gene lost 1 base and the J gene lost 2 bases, with 13 bases spanning the gap. The CDR3 length is 15 residues. Germline V CDR1 and CDR2: SGHDT, YYEEEE. The CDR3 spells CASSLFMAETYEQYF. As DNA, the CDR3 is TGTGCCAGCAGCTTGTTTATGGCGGAAACCTACGAGCAGTACTTC.